This T cell receptor (beta chain) is from a study of blood T cells in healthy people across ages. For this clonotype: The antigen remains unidentified.

The germline V gene has CDR1 GTSNPN and CDR2 SVGIG (reference sequence). The CDR3 has 16 amino acids. The V gene lost 3 bases and the J gene lost 0 bases, with 18 bases spanning the gap. Isolating PBMCs gave at least 6 million of these cells per sample. Study-wide points: PBMCs went unsorted, and a conclusive naive versus antigen-experienced comparison was therefore prevented.

Primed by a sample-barcoded 5' primer and a J-beta primer mix, a second PCR proceeded for 7 to 11 cycles. TCRdb re-called the 5' RACE reads with MiXCR, one entry per CDR3 protein. The repertoire holds about 580,000 distinct CDR3 sequences, roughly 48% seen once, with 20% to 25% in the top ten. Sequencing input: blood. The chain carries TRBV30 and TRBJ2-7; D gene uncertain. The source is a man older than 75 in good health. CDR3 amino acids: CAWRRLANLFSYEQYF. The CDR3 DNA sequence: TGTGCCTGGAGAAGGTTAGCAAACCTTTTCTCCTACGAGCAGTACTTC.